The 16 T cell receptor beta chains presented below share a single source sample, sequenced in a study of CD8+ T cells in alopecia areata. Specified treatment: oral pan-JAK inhibitor, 5-10 mg twice daily. In each case, RNA was isolated and then reverse transcribed into cDNA as the sequencing template. Clones were sequenced by immunoSEQ multiplex PCR, and TCRdb holds only the in-frame ones, with some missing. The sample contains 90,000 to 120,000 clones, around 83% of which appear only once. The sample in question was CD8+ T cells sorted from blood, obtained at week 24, from a patient treated with tofacitinib. All receptors derive from a human donor with alopecia areata.

This chain links TRBV7-6 with TRBJ2-7, with D possibly being TRBD1 (5 bases). CDR3 length: 14 residues. The V end was cut by 4 bases, the J end by 0 bases, with 10 bases between. Germline V CDR1 and CDR2: SGHVS, FNYEAQ. The DNA for the CDR3 is TGTGCCAGCAGCTCAATGACAGCCTCCTACGAGCAGTACTTC. It yields the protein CASSSMTASYEQYF. The whole variable domain, remainder taken from reference TRBV7-6 and TRBJ2-7, is GAGVSQSPRYKVTKRGQDVALRCDPISGHVSLYWYRQALGQGPEFLTYFNYEAQQDKSGLPNDRFSAERPEGSISTLTIQRTEQRDSAMYRCASSSMTASYEQYFGPGTRLTVT.

V gene TRBV7-3 combines with J gene TRBJ2-1; 7 bases are a match to TRBD2. This CDR3 comprises 16 residues. From germline, CDR1 is SGHTA and CDR2 FQGTGA. The V segment lost 5 bases and the J segment 0 bases; nucleotides outside the gene matches: 7. This CDR3 is CASSTSSGSSYNEQFF. The DNA for the CDR3 is TGTGCCAGCAGCACCTCTAGCGGTAGCTCCTACAATGAGCAGTTCTTC.

The chain joins TRBV4-3 to TRBJ2-5; tentative D call: TRBD2 (5 bases). The V and J ends lost 3 bases and 1 base respectively, with 18 bases between them. Germline V gene sequence: CDR1 LGHNA, CDR2 YSLEER. The CDR3 loop spans 17 amino acids. CDR3 protein: CASSHPGLPRGQETQYF. For the CDR3, the DNA is TGCGCCAGCAGCCATCCCGGACTCCCTCGGGGCCAAGAGACCCAGTACTTC.

The rearrangement joins TRBV30 to TRBJ2-3; D unclear. The CDR3 length is 14 residues. Per the germline V gene, CDR1 is GTSNPN and CDR2 is SVGIG (reference sequence). V shed 2 bases and J shed 6 bases, with 15 bases lying between them. The CDR3 DNA follows: TGTGCCTGGAGTCCCCTGGGCCACGGGGATACGCAGTATTTT. It yields the protein CAWSPLGHGDTQYF.

The rearrangement uses TRBV4-1 and TRBJ2-3, with D perhaps given as TRBD1 or TRBD2 (7 bases each). CDR3 length: 15 residues. Looked up from germline, CDR1 is MGHRA and CDR2 is YSYEKL. V was trimmed by 0 bases and J by 4 bases, leaving 11 bases between them. The CDR3 loop is CASSQDRGGPDTQYF. The CDR3 DNA sequence: TGCGCCAGCAGCCAAGACAGGGGGGGGCCAGATACGCAGTATTTT.

The chain is built from TRBV7-6 and TRBJ2-6, with D perhaps matching TRBD1 (6 bases). Between the trimmed V and J ends, which lost 2 bases and 1 base, there was a span of 12 bases. The CDR3 is 17 residues long. The germline V gene encodes CDR1 SGHVS and CDR2 FNYEAQ. CDR3 protein: CASSLRGSQSGANVLTF. For the CDR3, the DNA is TGTGCCAGCAGCTTAAGGGGGTCCCAATCTGGGGCCAACGTCCTGACTTTC.

V is TRBV6-5 and J is TRBJ2-2; D may be TRBD1 (6 bases). Germline V CDR1 and CDR2: MNHEY, SVGAGI. V lost 2 bases, J lost 4 bases, and 11 bases lay in between. The CDR3 contains 15 residues. The CDR3 nucleotides are TGTGCCAGCAGTTACCCAGGGGACGGCACCGGGGAGCTGTTTTTT. Translated, it gives CASSYPGDGTGELFF.

The chain recombines TRBV27 with TRBJ2-2; D is undetermined. V lost 2 bases and J 7 bases, leaving 8 bases between the germline ends. Germline CDR1 and CDR2: MNHEY and SMNVEV (reference sequence). The CDR3 extends over 13 amino acids. The CDR3 protein is CASSLTGVGELFF. DNA for the CDR3: TGTGCCAGCAGTTTAACTGGGGTCGGGGAGCTGTTTTTT.

The rearrangement links TRBV6-5 to TRBJ1-2, with a weak D call TRBD1 (5 bases). The CDR3 runs 14 residues. Germline loops: CDR1 MNHEY, CDR2 SVGAGI. Trimming took off 2 bases at V and 5 bases at J, with 12 bases between the two ends. CDR3 coding DNA: TGTGCCAGCAGTTACCAGGGCGCCGGATATGGCTACACCTTC. Residues: CASSYQGAGYGYTF.

The chain carries TRBV10-2 and TRBJ2-1, with 9 bases that match TRBD1. Germline lookup yields CDR1 WSHSY and CDR2 SAAADI. V trimming: 4 bases; J trimming: 1 base; junction bases outside the gene matches: 5. The CDR3 runs to 16 residues. The CDR3 here is CASSGEQGASYNEQFF. The CDR3 bases are TGCGCCAGCAGTGGGGAACAGGGGGCTTCCTACAATGAGCAGTTCTTC.

This sequence joins TRBV7-8 and TRBJ2-3; D is unresolved. V lost 2 bases and J lost 2, with 5 bases in between. The CDR3 consists of 13 residues. Germline values: CDR1 SGHVS, CDR2 FQNEAQ. The CDR3 DNA is TGTGCCAGCAGCTTATTGAACACAGATACGCAGTATTTT. Amino acid sequence: CASSLLNTDTQYF.

The chain links TRBV30 to TRBJ1-1; D might be TRBD1 (5 bases). V was trimmed by 2 bases and J by 0 bases, leaving 16 bases between them. The CDR3 consists of 16 residues. Germline CDR1 GTSNPN, CDR2 SVGIG (reference sequence). The CDR3 DNA follows: TGTGCCTGGAGTCAGGAAGGGGTACGCATGAACACTGAAGCTTTCTTT. Residues: CAWSQEGVRMNTEAFF.

The V and J genes are TRBV7-8 and TRBJ1-6; D remains unclear. Germline V gives CDR1 SGHVS, CDR2 FQNEAQ. The CDR3 extends over 15 amino acids. Trimming cost V 3 bases and J 0 bases, with 6 bases left between them. The CDR3 here is CASSFGSSYNSPLHF. The CDR3 DNA sequence: TGTGCCAGCAGCTTCGGCAGCTCCTATAATTCACCCCTCCACTTT. Supplemented by reference TRBV7-8 and TRBJ1-6, the full variable domain reads GAGVSQSPRYKVAKRGQDVALRCDPISGHVSLFWYQQALGQGPEFLTYFQNEAQLDKSGLPSDRFFAERPEGSVSTLKIQRTQQEDSAVYLCASSFGSSYNSPLHFGNGTRLTVT.

V is TRBV27 and J is TRBJ2-5; D is perhaps TRBD1 or TRBD2 (7 bases each). The V end was cut by 3 bases, the J end by 7 bases, with 15 bases between. Germline V gene data show CDR1 as MNHEY and CDR2 as SMNVEV (reference sequence). This CDR3 comprises 14 residues. CDR3 region: CASSLGRGGVTQYF. CDR3 bases: TGTGCCAGCAGTTTGGGCAGGGGGGGTGTGACCCAGTACTTC.

This clone occurred once. The rearrangement uses TRBV19 and TRBJ2-7; 11 bases are a match to TRBD1. This CDR3 is 15 amino acids long. With 5 bases clipped from V and 4 bases from J, the junction kept 7 bases outside the gene matches. Germline V lookup: CDR1 LNHDA, CDR2 SQIVND (reference sequence). CDR3 coding DNA: TGTGCCAGTAGTTCCTGGACAGGGGGCAGGTACGAGCAGTACTTC. Translation: CASSSWTGGRYEQYF.

This clone came up once. The gene calls are TRBV6-1 and TRBJ1-4, with a weak D call TRBD1 (5 bases). Trimming removed 4 bases from V and 0 bases from J, with 9 bases in between. The CDR3 runs to 15 residues. In germline, CDR1 is MNHNS, CDR2 SASEGT. CDR3 coding DNA: TGTGCCAGCAGTGCGGACATTTCAACTAATGAAAAACTGTTTTTT. Its translation is CASSADISTNEKLFF.